The 8 T cell receptor beta chains in this list originate from one sample, sequenced in a study of vaccination and CD4 T cells after COVID-19. These TCRs' antigens remain unknown. Cultured CD4+ T cells had their DNA profiled by the Oncomine TCR Beta short-read assay. TCRdb processed the PCR reads anew with MiXCR; each CDR3 protein has one entry. The profile shows 7,500 to 9,500 distinct CDR3 sequences, less than 70% of them singletons. Treatment denoted: approximately 9-day PBMC culture with coronavirus spike peptide pools or control peptides (ViraFEST assay). Sequences were derived from cultured CD4+ T cells from blood, sampled after SARS-CoV-2 vaccination. These receptors were obtained from a human donor with COVID-19.

The chain carries TRBV5-6 and TRBJ2-5, with TRBD2 matching 12 bases. Trimming at V came to 4 bases and at J to 5 bases, leaving 9 bases not matched to a gene. Per the germline V gene, CDR1 is SGHDT and CDR2 is YYEEEE. This CDR3 has 16 amino acids. The CDR3 DNA follows: TGTGCCAGCAGCCCATCGACTAGCGGGGGCGGGGAGACCCAGTACTTC. Amino acids: CASSPSTSGGGETQYF. Using reference TRBV5-6 and TRBJ2-5 for the parts outside the CDR3, the full variable domain is DAGVTQSPTHLIKTRGQQVTLRCSPKSGHDTVSWYQQALGQGPQFIFQYYEEEERQRGNFPDRFSGHQFPNYSSELNVNALLLGDSALYLCASSPSTSGGGETQYFGPGTRLLVL.

Notes on this clonotype: The CDR3 carries no conserved terminal phenylalanine or tryptophan, so it likely arises from a read error. This sequence joins TRBV10-3 and TRBJ1-1; D uncertain. Trimming took off 0 bases at V and 11 bases at J, with 16 bases between the two ends. CDR1 is ENHRY and CDR2 is SYGVKD in the germline V gene. There are 14 residues in the CDR3. The chain's CDR3 is CAISESQMAGRAFL. The CDR3 bases are TGTGCCATCAGTGAGTCACAAATGGCAGGTCGGGCTTTCCTT.

This clonotype has a handful of counts. The V call is TRBV20-1, the J call TRBJ1-2; D is possibly TRBD1 (5 bases). Germline CDR1 and CDR2: DFQATT and SNEGSKA (reference sequence). Trimming stripped 5 bases from V and 4 bases from J, with 14 bases between. CDR3 length equals 13 residues. The CDR3 region has the DNA TGCAGTGCTTTTGAAAGGGGAAGCTATGGCTACACCTTC. Translated, it gives CSAFERGSYGYTF.

The rearrangement uses TRBV21-1 and TRBJ2-3; TRBD1, the table's D call, lacks a check against the DNA. TRBV21-1 is an annotated pseudogene. CDR3 length: 17 residues. In DNA, the CDR3 is TGTGCCAGCAGCAAAGGTCCCCCAGGGTCGGGCACAGGTACGCAGTATTTT. This encodes CASSKGPPGSGTGTQYF.

CDR3 region: CASRDRGRNEQFF. The CDR3 region has the DNA TGTGCCAGCCGGGACAGGGGTCGAAATGAGCAGTTCTTC. This chain uses TRBV25-1 with TRBJ2-1, with 10 bases identical to TRBD1. Germline trimming cut 8 bases from V and 7 bases from J; bases unmatched to any gene: 5. Looked up from germline, CDR1 is MGHDK and CDR2 is SYGVNS. CDR3 length equals 13 residues. The entire variable domain, with the rest obtained from reference TRBV25-1 and TRBJ2-1, is as follows: EADIYQTPRYLVIGTGKKITLECSQTMGHDKMYWYQQDPGMELHLIHYSYGVNSTEKGDLSSESTVSRIRTEHFPLTLESARPSHTSQYLCASRDRGRNEQFFGPGTRLTVL.

This rearrangement joins TRBV20-1 to TRBJ1-2; TRBD1 matches at 7 bases. The CDR3 is 13 amino acids. The germline V gene encodes CDR1 DFQATT and CDR2 SNEGSKA (reference sequence). The junction had 5 bases not matched to a gene; V was cut back by 3 bases and J by 4 bases. In DNA, the CDR3 is TGCAGTGCTAGTCTCCAGGGGGGCTATGGCTACACCTTC. As protein: CSASLQGGYGYTF.

The rearrangement links TRBV19 to TRBJ1-2; D may be TRBD1 (5 bases). CDR3 length: 15 amino acids. Germline CDR1 LNHDA, CDR2 SQIVND (reference sequence). The V end was cut by 4 bases, the J end by 1 base, with 13 bases between. The CDR3 here is CASSNQGTLNYGYTF. CDR3 coding DNA: TGTGCCAGTAGTAATCAGGGCACTCTTAACTATGGCTACACCTTC.

This clonotype was picked up a small number of times. The chain uses TRBV20-1 and TRBJ1-6; D is unresolved. Germline V gene sequence: CDR1 DFQATT, CDR2 SNEGSKA (reference sequence). The CDR3 is made up of 15 amino acids. Trimming took 0 bases from V and 7 from J, leaving 13 bases between them. As DNA, the CDR3 is TGCAGTGCTAGAGAAGGAGGGTTTTGGAATTCACCCCTCCACTTT. Translating it yields CSAREGGFWNSPLHF.